This T cell receptor beta chain stems from a study of cytomegalovirus exposure and HLA in healthy donors (dated by TCRdb to the late 2010s). Background for the entire study: An earlier analysis of roughly 610 of the donors reported 276 Gb of sequence data and roughly 120 million unique TCR beta sequences obtained from around 180 million T cells. About 320 gigabases of sequencing data and tens of millions of unique TCR sequences were included in an early release covering about 700 HLA-typed donors. Among the roughly 390 genotyped donors, around 81% belonged to the genetic ancestry cluster associated with self-reported Caucasian donors. The study was designed to test whether signatures of past pathogen exposure could be identified by cataloging public T cell receptors. Using immunosequencing, the study profiled T cell repertoires from about 650 subjects and related those repertoires to cytomegalovirus serostatus. A separate validation cohort of over 95 different subjects was used in addition to the roughly 700-subject first cohort. The study combined high-throughput TCR immunosequencing, statistical association of individual TCRs with disease status, and machine learning to predict cytomegalovirus infection status. A later analysis re-analyzed previously published TCR beta repertoires from roughly 690 donors and added high-resolution HLA genotyping to study TCR occurrence patterns. Rather than drawing on any new phenotypic data, the later analysis identified candidate immune exposures from TCR beta sequences and the way those sequences occurred across donors. An earlier analysis of more than 450 of the donors used high-throughput TCR beta sequencing to judge whether each TCR beta V gene segment behaved as functional or pseudogenic. Alongside the repertoire data, information on donor age, sex, ethnicity and CMV serostatus was compiled. In a later genetic analysis, genome-wide SNP genotypes for about 55% of the roughly 700 donors were used, and that subset was treated as a discovery cohort. Every repertoire in the discovery cohort had been generated on one and the same sequencing platform. HLA typing included class I and class II loci at four-digit resolution. Typing coverage differed by locus: A, B, C, DRB1 and DQB1 were typed in about 620-630 donors, DQA1 in 500 to 550, DPA1 in 600 to 610, and DPB1 in just under 480. Several DR-DQ haplotypes were treated as single units for association and clustering because of strong linkage in the cohort. On average, 235,054 unique TCR beta nucleotide sequences were sequenced per donor among several hundred genotyped donors of the cohort, with roughly 20% of those sequences being non-productive. Study-wide conclusions, independent of this receptor: The 87-base-pair reads could not distinguish some IMGT-functional V segments, including TRBV6-2 and TRBV6-3, so those segments were excluded. A further reported finding was that TCR beta sequences accurately predicted the HLA-A and HLA-B alleles for most subjects in the first cohort. While some public TCRs were present in many individuals, most TCR sequences turned up only very rarely across donors. In a later genetic analysis, fewer N-insertions in productive TCRs were reported among donors in an Asian-associated ancestry cluster than the roughly 640-donor mean. A total of around 150 TCR beta chains were listed by the study as associated with cytomegalovirus. Compared with equally common non-associated chains, HLA-associated TCR beta chains in a later analysis were more clonally expanded and had lower generation probabilities. A group of highly shared sequence variants was considered likely to be a technical artifact of the sequencing pipeline. When HLA alleles, especially DR and DQ, strongly co-occurred, TCR associations were difficult to assign to individual alleles. Because HLA typing was unavailable for some donors at each locus, only the typed subset was used in association tests. Because counts were too low, roughly 18 rarely observed V segments, including chromosome 9 orphons, were left out of the earlier analysis of 500 to 650 of the donors. Three of the identified cytomegalovirus-associated TCR beta chains were confirmed in vitro to be specific for cytomegalovirus antigens. The cohort was sequenced for TCR beta chains only, and without alpha or paired-chain data the features that could be detected were limited. Cytomegalovirus status was reported to be diagnosed by the classifier with high specificity and sensitivity in both the original and validation cohorts. A later analysis found that TCR association rates varied across HLA loci, with DRB1 alleles showing the most associated TCRs and HLA-C alleles the fewest. According to a later analysis, parvovirus B19, influenza, CMV and Epstein-Barr virus appeared linked to several top co-occurrence clusters. Specific HLA alleles were associated with roughly 16,000 TCR beta sequences at a false discovery rate of 0.05 in a later analysis. For the cohort, immune exposure information was limited to CMV serostatus. According to a later analysis, most CMV-associated TCR beta chains appeared to be HLA-restricted, and the HLA associations seemed to be driven largely by CMV exposure. An association between a missense DCLRE1C variant and V-gene and J-gene trimming of TCR beta chains was found in a later genetic analysis and replicated in an independent cohort. In an earlier analysis of a few hundred of the donors, most TCR beta V segments were observed in productive rearrangements about 87% or about 30% of the time, broadly matching IMGT annotations. Linkage disequilibrium might explain the correlated functional status among segregating V segments, but an unknown experimental factor could not be ruled out. The presence/absence analyses assumed that sequencing depth was roughly uniform across donors, and that assumption may not be true. The authors suggested that the approach could potentially be extended to other disease states and immunological phenotypes.

A word on this clone: There is no known antigen for this receptor. The record has no base qualities; no much larger clone is one base away.

To prepare the library, the immunoSEQ multiplex PCR assay was applied. For the multiplex PCR, a mixture combining 60 forward primers for TCR Vbeta segments and 13 reverse primers for TCR Jbeta segments was used. A multiplex PCR assay on genomic DNA amplified the CDR3 region of rearranged TCR beta genes. The amplified TCR beta libraries were sequenced on the Illumina HiSeq System as 87-base-pair reads. Under the source paper's analysis protocol: A later analysis counted around 72 million unique TCR beta chains across the approximately 700 repertoires, and some 11 million of these chains were shared by at least two donors. To remove PCR and sequencing errors, raw reads were error-corrected and collapsed into unique sequences using a nearest-neighbor algorithm that merged closely related sequences. V, D and J gene segments were assigned by aligning CDR3 sequences to IMGT reference sequences. For a sequence to be retained, at least a six-nucleotide match to both a V gene segment and a J gene segment was required. Rearrangements were classified as productive when the CDR3 lacked stop codons and remained in frame with V and J, and all other rearrangements were classified as non-productive. CDR3 was defined according to IMGT convention as the region running from the second conserved V-encoded cysteine to the conserved J-encoded phenylalanine. The earlier analysis of roughly 590 of the donors excluded any sequence lacking an unambiguous match to a single V gene segment. An earlier analysis of 550 to 650 of the donors classified V segments as functional when productive rearrangements were above 56.7% and as segregating when the standard deviation between donors was above 5%. A statistical classification framework was built to diagnose cytomegalovirus status from the catalog of TCR beta chain sequences. V and J gene assignment, in a later analysis, came from comparing TCR nucleotide sequences with IMGT/GENE-DB human TR gene sequences. A later analysis assigned CDR3 sequences and most-parsimonious VDJ recombination scenarios with the TCRdist pipeline. In a later analysis, each TCR beta chain was defined by its CDR3 amino acid sequence together with its V-gene family, and reads without a unique V-gene family were excluded. A later analysis removed several hundred highly shared, low-generation-probability nucleotide sequences to deal with suspected cross-contamination and a sequencing artifact. In a later analysis, a clonal expansion index for each public chain was calculated from normalized within-repertoire ranks of inferred template counts. A later analysis computed generation probabilities with a VDJ recombination model fitted to out-of-frame rearrangements, and checked the results against IGoR. In a later analysis, hypergeometric tests were used to score TCR-TCR, TCR-HLA and TCR-CMV co-occurrence, with a repertoire-size bias correction applied to TCR pairs. In a later analysis, false discovery rates were estimated by permuting HLA or CMV assignments 20 times. In a later analysis, co-occurring TCRs were grouped using DBSCAN, with TCRdist sequence similarity added in when clustering inside HLA-allele-positive subsets. For co-occurrence clustering, repertoires with fewer than 30,000 or more than 120,000 public chains were excluded, along with roughly 5 repertoires with anomalous nucleotide sharing. Here the immuneACCESS table is served through TCRdb, limited to in-frame sequences with V and J called. Missing clones are a known gap in these copies; in checked studies unresolved V genes cover under half, and the rest lacks a known reason. V and J calls and clone size are as listed in that table; D and trimming were resolved from the DNA. The sample has 160,000 or so clones on record, about four fifths of them singletons. The ten top clones hold less than 15% of the sample.

The CDR3 has 15 amino acids, counting the end cysteine and phenylalanine. Only the CDR3 DNA stays, 45 bases, in frame from base 1. The germline V end is reduced by 3 bases and the J end by 4 bases; junction bases left unmatched: 1. CDR1 is given as ENHRY and CDR2 as SYGVKD, both from the germline V gene. The cohort consisted of more than 650 healthy bone marrow donors. At the time of sampling, every cohort member was nominally healthy, though immune exposures that went unrecorded were likely present. The donor was CMV seronegative and belonged to the group of approximately 320 seronegative cohort members. A peripheral blood sample was collected from each donor, and TCR beta sequencing was performed on peripheral blood mononuclear cells. Genomic DNA was extracted from the blood cell samples with the Qiagen DNeasy Blood Extraction Kit.

The receptor's source is a woman aged 50 to 60 in good health and CMV-seronegative. The rearrangement combines TRBV10-3 with TRBJ2-1, with 12 bases matching TRBD2. What was sequenced was PBMCs. The DNA reads as follows: TGTGCCATCAGTGAAACTAGCGGGGGGTACAATGAGCAGTTCTTC. The encoded protein is CAISETSGGYNEQFF.